These 29 T cell receptor beta chains originate from one sample sequenced in a study of blood T cells in healthy people across ages. Sample-barcoded 5' priming and a J-beta primer mix drove a second PCR of about 6 to 11 cycles. MiXCR, run by TCRdb on the 5' RACE reads, gives a single entry per CDR3 protein. This sample has some 1,000,000 distinct CDR3 sequences; about 23% occur once, and the top ten carry approximately 0.75%. These data also formed part of another study, on T cells of mothers and their children.

Sequencing used blood. These receptors were collected from a girl aged 2 to 10 in good health.

This clonotype turned up a few times. The chain has TRBV28 and TRBJ2-3, with D possibly TRBD2 on 6 matching bases. Per the germline V gene, CDR1 is MDHEN and CDR2 is SYDVKM. This CDR3 has 17 residues. Trimming removed 5 bases from V and 2 bases from J, with 20 bases in between. CDR3 bases: TGTGCCAGCAGTCAACCTACGGAGACTAGTTCCACAGATACGCAGTATTTT. Translated, it gives CASSQPTETSSTDTQYF.

The V and J genes are TRBV16 and TRBJ1-1; D is unclear. Germline V CDR1 and CDR2: KGHSY, FQNENV. Trimming left V 0 bases short and J 11 bases short, with 13 bases between. This CDR3 spans 13 amino acids. The CDR3 coding sequence is TGTGCCAGCAGCCAATCCCCGGCAGTAGGGGCTTTCTTT. Translation: CASSQSPAVGAFF.

The chain links TRBV5-1 to TRBJ2-2; D ambiguous. The length of the CDR3 is 15 residues. The V gene's germline CDR1 is SGHRS and CDR2 YFSETQ. Trimming stripped 0 bases from V and 4 bases from J, with 10 bases between. The CDR3 DNA sequence: TGCGCCAGCAGCTTGGAATTTCGGGCCACCGGGGAGCTGTTTTTT. It specifies CASSLEFRATGELFF.

This clonotype was seen a handful of times. The chain uses TRBV5-1 and TRBJ1-2; D unresolved. V was shortened by 0 bases and J by 6 bases, with 9 bases between the two germline ends. This CDR3 is built from 13 residues. The germline V gene has CDR1 SGHRS and CDR2 YFSETQ. In nucleotides, the CDR3 is TGCGCCAGCAGCTTGGCGGGAACTGATGGCTACACCTTC. Protein sequence: CASSLAGTDGYTF.

This clonotype was counted a few times. The rearrangement joins TRBV28 to TRBJ2-1, with TRBD2 identical over 8 bases. Germline V gene data show CDR1 as MDHEN and CDR2 as SYDVKM. V lost 5 bases, J lost 8 bases, and 5 bases stayed unmatched. The CDR3 length is 13 residues. The CDR3 DNA follows: TGTGCCAGCAGTCCTCCGGGAGGGCATGAGCAGTTCTTC. It is translated as CASSPPGGHEQFF.

There are a few counts of this clonotype. The rearrangement links TRBV12-3 or TRBV12-4 to TRBJ1-4; D call uncertain. Trimming removed 2 bases from V and 4 bases from J, with 8 bases in between. This CDR3 spans 14 amino acids. Here the CDR3 reads CASSLRQDNEKLFF. The CDR3 DNA reads TGTGCCAGCAGTTTAAGGCAGGATAATGAAAAACTGTTTTTT.

This clonotype appeared a few times. The rearrangement uses TRBV4-2 and TRBJ1-1; possibly TRBD1 for D (5 bases). Germline CDR1 is LGHNA and CDR2 is YNFKEQ. The CDR3 spans 16 residues. Trimming took off 0 bases at V and 1 base at J, with 12 bases between the two ends. The CDR3 reads CASSQEFPGANTEAFF. The CDR3 bases are TGTGCCAGCAGCCAAGAATTCCCCGGGGCGAACACTGAAGCTTTCTTT.

This chain uses TRBV28 with TRBJ1-4; D ambiguous. V was pared by 7 bases and J by 0 bases, with 18 bases between. Looked up from germline, CDR1 is MDHEN and CDR2 is SYDVKM. The CDR3 extends over 17 amino acids. CDR3 loop: CASTTPPGIATNEKLFF. As DNA, the CDR3 is TGTGCCAGCACCACACCTCCCGGGATTGCAACTAATGAAAAACTGTTTTTT.

This clonotype appeared a few times. The chain couples TRBV5-1 to TRBJ2-1, with TRBD1 identical over 7 bases. Near its end, the DNA agrees better with TRBJ2-5, so the J call may be wrong. This CDR3 region has 14 residues. The V gene's germline CDR1 is SGHRS and CDR2 YFSETQ. The CDR3 DNA reads as TGCGCCAGCAGACCCGGACAGGTCTGGGAGACCCAGTACTTC. This sequence encodes CASRPGQVWETQYF.

This clonotype was observed a handful of times. The gene calls are TRBV2 and TRBJ2-4; TRBD2 aligns across 11 bases. This CDR3 comprises 16 residues. With 4 bases clipped from V and 0 bases from J, the junction kept 2 bases outside the gene matches. Germline V lookup: CDR1 SNHLY, CDR2 FYNNEI. The CDR3 reads CASSGLAGLAKNIQYF. CDR3 nucleotides: TGTGCCAGCAGTGGACTAGCGGGACTAGCCAAAAACATTCAGTACTTC.

The rearrangement joins TRBV6-5 to TRBJ1-1; no definite D call. Germline CDR1 is MNHEY and CDR2 is SVGAGI. V was cut by 2 bases and J by 5 bases, with 9 bases left in between. The CDR3 spans 13 residues. The CDR3 spells CASSYRIRTEAFF. The CDR3 DNA reads TGTGCCAGCAGTTACCGGATCAGGACTGAAGCTTTCTTT.

There are many counts of this clonotype. The chain carries TRBV29-1 and TRBJ2-1; tentative D call: TRBD2 (6 bases). V lost 3 bases, J lost 0 bases, and 6 bases lay in between. The CDR3 is 13 amino acids. The germline gives CDR1 SQVTM, CDR2 ANQGSEA. CDR3 amino acids: CSVDGGSYNEQFF. CDR3 nucleotides: TGCAGCGTTGACGGGGGCTCCTACAATGAGCAGTTCTTC.

This chain connects TRBV6-5 to TRBJ2-7; 7 positions agree with TRBD2. This CDR3 is built from 14 residues. Losses at the gene ends were 6 bases for V and 5 bases for J; bases not matched to a gene: 10. CDR1 and CDR2 (germline): MNHEY, SVGAGI. CDR3 nucleotides: TGTGCCAGCAGATTCACTAGCGCCGAGCACGAGCAGTACTTC. Protein sequence: CASRFTSAEHEQYF.

The chain couples TRBV18 to TRBJ2-6; D gene ambiguous. This CDR3 contains 15 residues. V was pared by 10 bases and J by 0 bases, with 13 bases between. CDR1 and CDR2 (germline): KGHSH, LQKENI. In DNA form, the CDR3 reads TGTGCCACCCAGTCCCTGATCTCTGGGGCCAACGTCCTGACTTTC. As protein: CATQSLISGANVLTF.

The gene calls are TRBV29-1 and TRBJ2-3, with TRBD2 matching over 7 bases. There are 13 residues in the CDR3. The V gene's germline CDR1 is SQVTM and CDR2 ANQGSEA. Trimming removed 6 bases from V and 5 bases from J; junction bases left unmatched: 8. The DNA for the CDR3 is TGCAGCGTCGGGACTACCCGTGGAGATACGCAGTATTTT. Protein sequence: CSVGTTRGDTQYF.

This sequence joins TRBV5-5 and TRBJ2-5, with D hard to call. The CDR3 has 15 residues. CDR1 and CDR2 (germline): SGHKS, YYEKEE (reference sequence). Trimming cost V 1 base and J 1 base, with 11 bases left between them. CDR3: CASSLNPRTQETQYF. The CDR3 DNA reads TGTGCCAGCAGCTTGAACCCCCGGACCCAAGAGACCCAGTACTTC.

Only a few counts were recorded for this clonotype. This chain connects TRBV19 to TRBJ2-1; TRBD2 might be the D (6 bases). The V and J ends lost 2 bases and 5 bases respectively, with 7 bases between them. In germline, CDR1 is LNHDA, CDR2 SQIVND (reference sequence). CDR3 length: 13 residues. Written as DNA, the CDR3 is TGTGCCAGTAGTATAACGGGGGACAATGAGCAGTTCTTC. The encoded protein is CASSITGDNEQFF.

There are a few counts of this clonotype. The junction and the germline gene differ at one end; a read error may be behind it. V gene TRBV28 combines with J gene TRBJ2-7, with a possible D match to TRBD2 (6 bases). This CDR3 comprises 12 residues. Germline CDR1 is MDHEN and CDR2 is SYDVKM. CDR3 nucleotide sequence: TGTGCCAGCAGTTTGCGGGGAGACGAGCGGTACTTC. As protein: CASSLRGDERYF. The variable domain in full, with the rest retrieved from reference TRBV28 and TRBJ2-7, is DVKVTQSSRYLVKRTGEKVFLECVQDMDHENMFWYRQDPGLGLRLIYFSYDVKMKEKGDIPEGYSVSREKKERFSLILESASTNQTSMYLCASSLRGDERYFGPGTRLTVT.

The chain combines TRBV11-3 with TRBJ1-1; D is uncertain. Germline values: CDR1 SGHNT, CDR2 YENEEA. With 5 bases removed from V and 1 base from J, the gap between germline ends came to 11 bases. The CDR3 contains 14 residues. CDR3 nucleotide sequence: TGTGCCAGCAGCACTTATCCTTGGAACACTGAAGCTTTCTTT. Translated: CASSTYPWNTEAFF.

This rearrangement joins TRBV15 to TRBJ1-1; TRBD1 aligns across 12 bases. CDR1 is LNHNV, CDR2 YYDKDF, per germline (reference sequence). This CDR3 is built from 19 residues. Unmatched junction bases numbered 16, after V lost 4 bases and J lost 4 bases. The CDR3: CATSTLSRDRGPWGTEAFF. The CDR3 DNA sequence: TGTGCCACCAGCACCCTATCCCGGGACAGGGGGCCTTGGGGCACTGAAGCTTTCTTT.

This chain connects TRBV12-3 or TRBV12-4 to TRBJ2-1, with 8 bases aligning to TRBD1. Trimming at V came to 6 bases and at J to 3 bases, leaving 7 bases not matched to a gene. The CDR3 spans 15 residues. The CDR3: CASRGDRGFYNEQFF. The CDR3 nucleotides are TGTGCCAGCAGGGGTGACAGGGGATTCTACAATGAGCAGTTCTTC.

This clonotype was seen only a few times. The chain has TRBV9 and TRBJ1-2; maybe TRBD1 (6 bases). Germline values: CDR1 SGDLS, CDR2 YYNGEE. This CDR3 spans 16 amino acids. With 0 bases removed from V and 8 bases from J, the gap between germline ends came to 20 bases. The CDR3 loop reads CASSVVLGDTPGGYTF. The CDR3 region has the DNA TGTGCCAGCAGCGTAGTCCTTGGGGACACCCCCGGCGGCTACACCTTC. Drawing the rest from reference TRBV9 and TRBJ1-2, the complete variable domain is DSGVTQTPKHLITATGQRVTLRCSPRSGDLSVYWYQQSLDQGLQFLIQYYNGEERAKGNILERFSAQQFPDLHSELNLSSLELGDSALYFCASSVVLGDTPGGYTFGSGTRLTVV.

The chain recombines TRBV7-9 with TRBJ2-4; no firm D call. V lost 5 bases, J lost 5 bases, and 16 bases lay in between. This CDR3 is 15 amino acids long. Looked up from germline, CDR1 is SEHNR and CDR2 is FQNEAQ (reference sequence). This CDR3 is CASSLGVPGQNIQYF. The DNA of the CDR3 is TGTGCCAGCAGCCTAGGCGTTCCAGGTCAAAACATTCAGTACTTC.

The sample holds a few counts of this clonotype. J is TRBJ2-5 and V is TRBV12-3 or TRBV12-4, with 7 bases lining up with TRBD1. The CDR3 is made up of 13 amino acids. Trimming cost V 4 bases and J 3 bases; bases outside gene matches: 2. The CDR3 DNA sequence: TGTGCCAGCAGTTCACAGGGGAAAGAGACCCAGTACTTC. As protein: CASSSQGKETQYF.

The rearrangement links TRBV10-3 to TRBJ1-1; D might be TRBD1 (5 bases). Germline V CDR1 and CDR2: ENHRY, SYGVKD. Deletions cut 8 bases from V and 1 base from J, with 8 bases between. The CDR3 loop spans 12 amino acids. The CDR3 reads CAIRGKNTEAFF. DNA for the CDR3: TGTGCCATCCGGGGGAAGAACACTGAAGCTTTCTTT.

There are a few counts of this clonotype. The chain has TRBV7-6 and TRBJ2-5, with 8 bases lining up with TRBD1. The V gene's germline CDR1 is SGHVS and CDR2 FNYEAQ. This CDR3 is built from 16 residues. The J segment lost 7 bases and the V segment lost 1 base, leaving 11 bases of the junction unmatched. CDR3 DNA: TGTGCCAGCAGCTTAGTAGTAGTCAGGGGGCTCGGGACCCAGTACTTC. This sequence encodes CASSLVVVRGLGTQYF.

The genes are TRBV6-5 and TRBJ2-7, with TRBD1 identical over 8 bases. The CDR3 is made up of 13 amino acids. Trimming removed 6 bases from V and 7 bases from J; junction bases left unmatched: 8. Germline V gives CDR1 MNHEY, CDR2 SVGAGI. In DNA form, the CDR3 reads TGTGCCAGCAGCCTCAGGGGGCAGGAGGAGCAGTACTTC. The encoded protein is CASSLRGQEEQYF.

This clonotype has a handful of counts. The chain links TRBV25-1 to TRBJ1-2, with 10 bases aligning to TRBD1. J lost 7 bases, V lost 3 bases, and 5 bases had no gene match. The CDR3 runs 14 residues. The germline gives CDR1 MGHDK, CDR2 SYGVNS. The CDR3 spells CASSDRTGGSGYTF. The CDR3 DNA sequence: TGTGCCAGCAGTGACCGGACAGGGGGAAGTGGCTACACCTTC.

This clonotype came up a few times. The chain links TRBV9 to TRBJ2-1; D ambiguous. V shed 0 bases and J shed 10 bases, with 8 bases lying between them. From germline, CDR1 is SGDLS and CDR2 YYNGEE. The CDR3 runs to 12 residues. The CDR3 coding sequence is TGTGCCAGCAGCGTAGGGTCCTGGGAGCAGTTCTTC. This translates into CASSVGSWEQFF. The complete variable domain, with remaining parts taken from reference TRBV9 and TRBJ2-1, reads DSGVTQTPKHLITATGQRVTLRCSPRSGDLSVYWYQQSLDQGLQFLIQYYNGEERAKGNILERFSAQQFPDLHSELNLSSLELGDSALYFCASSVGSWEQFFGPGTRLTVL.